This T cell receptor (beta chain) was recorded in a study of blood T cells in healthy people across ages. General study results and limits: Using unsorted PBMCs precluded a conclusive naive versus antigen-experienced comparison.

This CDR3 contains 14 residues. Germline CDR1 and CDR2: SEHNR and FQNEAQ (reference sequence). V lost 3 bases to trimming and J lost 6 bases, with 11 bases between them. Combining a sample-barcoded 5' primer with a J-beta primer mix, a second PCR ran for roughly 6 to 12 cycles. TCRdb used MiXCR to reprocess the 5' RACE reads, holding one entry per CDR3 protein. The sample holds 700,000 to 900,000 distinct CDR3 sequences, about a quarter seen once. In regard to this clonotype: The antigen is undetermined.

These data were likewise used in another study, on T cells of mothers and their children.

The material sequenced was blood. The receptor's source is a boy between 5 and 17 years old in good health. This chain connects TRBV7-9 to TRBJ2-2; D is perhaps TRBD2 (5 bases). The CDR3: CASSLSLASGELFF. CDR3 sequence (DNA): TGTGCCAGCAGCTTGTCGCTAGCATCCGGGGAGCTGTTTTTT.